What follows are 30 T cell receptor beta chains derived from one specimen sequenced in a study of T-cell reconstitution after alpha-beta-depleted transplantation in children. TCRbeta library construction was performed incorporating unique molecular identifiers. TCRdb independently ran MiXCR on the PCR reads; one entry per CDR3 protein. The sample has approximately 32,000 distinct CDR3 sequences; 5% to 7% are singletons. General observations from the study: In patients about two months after transplant, alpha-beta T cells reportedly arose from several hundred expanded graft clones.

These receptors lack a known antigen. The sequencing used peripheral blood, collected 60 days after TCRalphabeta/CD19-depleted stem cell transplant. These receptors originate from a child less than two years old who had a stem cell transplant for acute myeloid leukemia, so the T cells may come from the graft donor.

This clonotype was recorded many times. The V and J genes are TRBV6-2 or TRBV6-3 and TRBJ2-7; D may be TRBD1 (6 bases). CDR1 and CDR2 (germline): MNHEY, SVGEGT. V dropped 0 bases and J dropped 3 bases, with 12 bases sitting between them. The CDR3 spans 15 residues. The CDR3 here is CASSYSRQGSYEQYF. CDR3 nucleotides: TGTGCCAGCAGTTACTCGAGGCAGGGGAGCTACGAGCAGTACTTC.

This clonotype came up many times. Here the CDR3 DNA reads TGTGCCAGCACCTTCGTTCAATCTCCAAACTATGGCTACACCTTC. Translating it yields CASTFVQSPNYGYTF. This rearrangement joins TRBV12-3 or TRBV12-4 to TRBJ1-2, with D unclear. The V end lost 7 bases, the J end lost 2 bases, and 17 bases lay between the germline ends. The CDR3 runs 15 residues.

This clonotype was found many times. This rearrangement joins TRBV12-3 or TRBV12-4 to TRBJ1-2; D is perhaps TRBD1 (6 bases). With 5 bases removed from V and 3 bases from J, the gap between germline ends came to 10 bases. The CDR3 is 13 amino acids. CDR3 coding DNA: TGTGCCAGCAGTACATACAGGGACTATGGCTACACCTTC. Its translation: CASSTYRDYGYTF.

In its sample, this clonotype was seen many times. Here the CDR3 DNA reads TGTGCCAGCGCAGGGCGGGGTACCTACAATGAGCAGTTCTTC. Translating gives CASAGRGTYNEQFF. The chain links TRBV6-2 or TRBV6-3 to TRBJ2-1; weak D call: TRBD2 (6 bases). V lost 8 bases and J 2 bases, leaving 13 bases between the germline ends. CDR3 length: 14 amino acids. From germline, CDR1 is MNHEY and CDR2 SVGEGT.

This clonotype was seen many times. The CDR3 DNA reads as TGTGCCACCAGTGATCCTAGCGGGAGGCTGAATGAGCAGTTCTTC. Translating it yields CATSDPSGRLNEQFF. The rearrangement joins TRBV24-1 to TRBJ2-1, with 11 positions matching TRBD2. This CDR3 is 15 amino acids long. V trimming: 3 bases; J trimming: 7 bases; junction bases outside the gene matches: 4. The germline V gene encodes CDR1 KGHDR and CDR2 SFDVKD.

This clonotype occurred many times. The chain links TRBV29-1 to TRBJ2-7; D is ambiguous. CDR1 SQVTM and CDR2 ANQGSEA come from the germline V gene. V was trimmed by 2 bases and J by 0 bases, leaving 8 bases between them. The CDR3 extends over 13 amino acids. The CDR3 sequence: CSVESPSSYEQYF. In DNA, the CDR3 is TGCAGCGTTGAAAGTCCAAGCTCCTACGAGCAGTACTTC.

This clonotype has ten or more counts. The chain employs TRBV9 and TRBJ2-7, with no clear D. Germline loops: CDR1 SGDLS, CDR2 YYNGEE. There are 14 residues in the CDR3. With 3 bases removed from V and 0 bases from J, the gap between germline ends came to 10 bases. CDR3 bases: TGTGCCAGCAGCGCGAGGACCAACTCCTACGAGCAGTACTTC. Translating it yields CASSARTNSYEQYF.

Ten or more counts support this clonotype. The chain uses TRBV5-1 and TRBJ2-5; 12 bases are a match to TRBD2. This CDR3 comprises 18 residues. The J segment lost 2 bases and the V segment lost 1 base, leaving 9 bases of the junction unmatched. Germline CDR1 reads SGHRS; CDR2 reads YFSETQ. The CDR3 sequence is CASSLPWTSGTEQETQYF. In DNA, the CDR3 is TGCGCCAGCAGCTTGCCCTGGACTAGCGGGACAGAACAAGAGACCCAGTACTTC.

This clonotype has ten or more counts. The genes are TRBV7-2 and TRBJ2-7, with TRBD2 matching 13 bases. The J segment lost 3 bases and the V segment lost 1 base, leaving 3 bases of the junction unmatched. The CDR3 runs 16 residues. Germline V CDR1 and CDR2: SGHTA, FQGNSA. The CDR3 DNA reads as TGTGCCAGCAGCTTAGAACTAGCGGGGGGGATCTACGAGCAGTACTTC. This codes for CASSLELAGGIYEQYF.

This clonotype came up many times. V gene TRBV28 combines with J gene TRBJ2-4, with D possibly TRBD1 on 5 matching bases. CDR1 is MDHEN and CDR2 is SYDVKM in the germline V gene. The CDR3 is 13 residues long. The V and J ends lost 10 bases and 0 bases respectively, with 10 bases between them. CDR3 protein: CATQGLAKNIQYF. CDR3 in DNA: TGTGCCACCCAGGGCTTAGCCAAAAACATTCAGTACTTC.

This clonotype has a count of ten or more. The chain employs TRBV2 and TRBJ2-7; TRBD1 matches at 9 bases. Losses at the gene ends were 6 bases for V and 3 bases for J; bases not matched to a gene: 0. CDR1 is SNHLY and CDR2 is FYNNEI in the germline V gene. The CDR3 loop spans 12 amino acids. This CDR3 reads CASRDRGYEQYF. DNA for the CDR3: TGTGCCAGCAGGGACAGGGGCTACGAGCAGTACTTC.

This clonotype was picked up many times. V is TRBV7-2 and J is TRBJ1-1; weak D call: TRBD1 (5 bases). V lost 5 bases and J 3 bases, leaving 10 bases between the germline ends. Germline V gene sequence: CDR1 SGHTA, CDR2 FQGNSA. The length of the CDR3 is 13 residues. The CDR3 DNA reads as TGTGCCAGCAGCCCCAGGGTATACACTGAAGCTTTCTTT. Protein: CASSPRVYTEAFF.

About this clonotype itself: One base away lies a much larger clone, so this may be a sequencing read error. The chain carries TRBV7-8 and TRBJ2-1; D gene uncertain. Germline V CDR1 and CDR2: SGHVS, FQNEAQ. This CDR3 has 15 residues. This chain's CDR3 is CASSGPDNVHNELFF. CDR3 coding DNA: TGTGCCAGCAGCGGACCCGACAATGTTCACAATGAGCTGTTCTTC.

The chain links TRBV5-1 to TRBJ2-6; D assignment may be TRBD1 or TRBD2 (5 bases each). Germline CDR1 reads SGHRS; CDR2 reads YFSETQ. The CDR3 spans 17 residues. Trimming took 1 base from V and 4 from J, leaving 15 bases between them. CDR3 coding DNA: TGCGCCAGCAGCTTGTACCGGGGCTCTGGGGGGGCCAACGTCCTGACTTTC. It encodes CASSLYRGSGGANVLTF.

The V and J genes are TRBV5-1 and TRBJ2-1; no clear D. Trimming took 0 bases from V and 4 from J, leaving 5 bases between them. CDR3 length equals 13 residues. Germline loops: CDR1 SGHRS, CDR2 YFSETQ. Here the CDR3 reads CASSLAFYNEQFF. The DNA of the CDR3 is TGCGCCAGCAGCTTGGCTTTTTACAATGAGCAGTTCTTC.

This clonotype was picked up many times. CDR3 in amino acids: CSVLDPNTEAFF. The CDR3 nucleotides read TGCAGCGTTCTGGACCCGAACACTGAAGCTTTCTTT. J is TRBJ1-1 and V is TRBV29-1, with D unresolved. The CDR3 length is 12 residues. CDR1 and CDR2 from the germline V gene are SQVTM and ANQGSEA. Trimming pared 5 bases from V and 1 base from J, leaving 8 bases between.

This clonotype was counted ten times or more. The V and J genes are TRBV4-1 and TRBJ2-2; maybe TRBD1 (5 bases). Germline CDR1 MGHRA, CDR2 YSYEKL. The germline V and J ends were trimmed by 1 base and 4 bases, with 7 bases remaining between them. CDR3 length: 14 amino acids. Written as DNA, the CDR3 is TGCGCCAGCAGCCAAGTCAGGGCCACCGGGGAGCTGTTTTTT. Translated, it gives CASSQVRATGELFF.

The genes are TRBV4-2 and TRBJ2-7; D is perhaps TRBD1 (6 bases). V lost 10 bases, J lost 2 bases, and 33 bases lay in between. This CDR3 is 19 amino acids long. Germline CDR1 is LGHNA and CDR2 is YNFKEQ. In DNA form, the CDR3 reads TGTGCCATCGGCCCCGGTTTCATATCACAGGGATGGCCTACCTACGAGCAGTACTTC. It encodes CAIGPGFISQGWPTYEQYF.

This clonotype occurred many times. The chain recombines TRBV9 with TRBJ2-3; 10 bases fit TRBD2. V lost 4 bases and J lost 2; bases outside the gene matches: 16. Per the germline V gene, CDR1 is SGDLS and CDR2 is YYNGEE. This CDR3 is built from 19 residues. The CDR3 DNA reads TGTGCCAGCAGCCCCGGTAGAGCGGGGGGGCCCCGCTTCACAGATACGCAGTATTTT. Translated: CASSPGRAGGPRFTDTQYF. The variable domain in full, completed from reference TRBV9 and TRBJ2-3, reads DSGVTQTPKHLITATGQRVTLRCSPRSGDLSVYWYQQSLDQGLQFLIQYYNGEERAKGNILERFSAQQFPDLHSELNLSSLELGDSALYFCASSPGRAGGPRFTDTQYFGPGTRLTVL.

The sample holds many counts of this clonotype. The chain recombines TRBV5-1 with TRBJ2-3; TRBD1 aligns across 8 bases. V lost 4 bases, J lost 0 bases, and 10 bases stayed unmatched. Germline CDR1 SGHRS, CDR2 YFSETQ. CDR3 length: 17 residues. The CDR3 sequence is CASSRTPQGASTDTQYF. In DNA, the CDR3 is TGCGCCAGCAGCAGAACCCCTCAGGGGGCCAGCACAGATACGCAGTATTTT.

This clonotype was detected many times. This sequence joins TRBV29-1 and TRBJ1-2; weak D call: TRBD1 (6 bases). The V gene lost 6 bases and the J gene lost 14 bases, with 16 bases spanning the gap. CDR1 is SQVTM and CDR2 is ANQGSEA in the germline V gene. The CDR3 extends over 10 amino acids. CDR3 protein: CSVSRQAQTF. The CDR3 DNA sequence: TGCAGCGTATCGCGACAGGCCCAGACCTTC. Together with reference TRBV29-1 and TRBJ1-2, the CDR3 gives the full variable domain: SAVISQKPSRDICQRGTSLTIQCQVDSQVTMMFWYRQQPGQSLTLIATANQGSEATYESGFVIDKFPISRPNLTFSTLTVSNMSPEDSSIYLCSVSRQAQTFGSGTRLTVV.

This rearrangement joins TRBV4-3 to TRBJ2-3; D is unresolved. The CDR3 extends over 14 amino acids. Trimming took off 4 bases at V and 6 bases at J, with 14 bases between the two ends. In germline, CDR1 is LGHNA, CDR2 YSLEER. The CDR3 loop reads CASSRFNVRDTQYF. CDR3 nucleotides: TGCGCCAGCAGCCGCTTTAACGTTAGGGATACGCAGTATTTT.

This clonotype was observed many times. The genes are TRBV15 and TRBJ2-1; D is undetermined. Between the trimmed V and J ends, which lost 0 bases and 5 bases, there was a span of 5 bases. CDR1 and CDR2 from the germline V gene are LNHNV and YYDKDF (reference sequence). This CDR3 contains 13 residues. CDR3 coding DNA: TGTGCCACCAGCAGAGAAGGAAACAATGAGCAGTTCTTC. Its protein product is CATSREGNNEQFF. The full variable domain, completed using reference TRBV15 and TRBJ2-1, is DAMVIQNPRYQVTQFGKPVTLSCSQTLNHNVMYWYQQKSSQAPKLLFHYYDKDFNNEADTPDNFQSRRPNTSFCFLDIRSPGLGDTAMYLCATSREGNNEQFFGPGTRLTVL.

This clonotype was recorded at least ten times. V and J are TRBV30 and TRBJ1-2, with D perhaps matching TRBD1 (5 bases). The CDR3 is 11 amino acids. Germline values: CDR1 GTSNPN, CDR2 SVGIG (reference sequence). Between the trimmed V and J ends, which lost 4 bases and 3 bases, there was a span of 6 bases. The CDR3 spells CAWTGHYGYTF. The CDR3, as DNA: TGTGCCTGGACAGGGCACTATGGCTACACCTTC.

This clonotype was picked up many times. One junction end does not reproduce the germline sequence, and a read error may be involved. The gene calls are TRBV29-1 and TRBJ1-1; D remains unclear. The CDR3 extends over 9 amino acids. CDR1 and CDR2 (germline): SQVTM, ANQGSEA. This CDR3 is CSADGPNLF. The CDR3 region has the DNA TGTAGCGCTGATGGGCCGAATCTATTT.

This clonotype was seen repeatedly, ten times or more. The gene calls are TRBV11-2 and TRBJ2-7; no definite D call. The V end was cut by 7 bases, the J end by 2 bases, with 18 bases between. The germline V gene encodes CDR1 SGHAT and CDR2 FQNNGV. The CDR3 has 15 residues. The CDR3 DNA is TGTGCCAGCAATCCTCGGGCCGGAGTAGCCTACGAGCAGTACTTC. Its translation is CASNPRAGVAYEQYF.

The table lists this clonotype with many counts. The chain is built from TRBV12-5 and TRBJ2-2, with TRBD1 matching over 8 bases. The CDR3 has 15 residues. The V gene's germline CDR1 is LGHNT and CDR2 FRNRAP. Unmatched junction bases numbered 7, after V lost 7 bases and J lost 3 bases. The CDR3 nucleotides are TGTGCTAGTGACCCGACAGGGGAGGACACCGGGGAGCTGTTTTTT. Translation: CASDPTGEDTGELFF.

This clonotype was seen many times. The chain couples TRBV12-3 or TRBV12-4 to TRBJ1-6, with 9 bases identical to TRBD1. The CDR3 consists of 16 residues. V dropped 6 bases and J dropped 3; count of bases not matched to a gene: 6. The CDR3 DNA follows: TGTGCCAGCAGCGACAGGGGGAATGTCTATAATTCACCCCTCCACTTT. Its translation is CASSDRGNVYNSPLHF.

For this clonotype: This may stem from a read error, because a much larger clone lies one nucleotide away. The chain uses TRBV12-5 and TRBJ2-1, with D possibly matching TRBD2 (6 bases). Germline V lookup: CDR1 LGHNT, CDR2 FRNRAP. CDR3 length equals 13 residues. CDR3 sequence: CVSGSPKAGAPFF. The CDR3 DNA follows: TGTGTTAGTGGTTCCCCAAAAGCGGGCGCCCCGTTCTTC.

This clonotype appeared many times. The chain links TRBV6-5 to TRBJ1-1; the D gene is possibly TRBD1 (6 bases). Per the germline V gene, CDR1 is MNHEY and CDR2 is SVGAGI. V was shortened by 2 bases and J by 8 bases, with 21 bases between the two germline ends. The CDR3 runs 16 residues. This CDR3 is CASSYTLGGRRREAFF. In DNA form, the CDR3 reads TGTGCCAGCAGTTACACCCTCGGGGGGCGGAGGAGGGAAGCTTTCTTT.